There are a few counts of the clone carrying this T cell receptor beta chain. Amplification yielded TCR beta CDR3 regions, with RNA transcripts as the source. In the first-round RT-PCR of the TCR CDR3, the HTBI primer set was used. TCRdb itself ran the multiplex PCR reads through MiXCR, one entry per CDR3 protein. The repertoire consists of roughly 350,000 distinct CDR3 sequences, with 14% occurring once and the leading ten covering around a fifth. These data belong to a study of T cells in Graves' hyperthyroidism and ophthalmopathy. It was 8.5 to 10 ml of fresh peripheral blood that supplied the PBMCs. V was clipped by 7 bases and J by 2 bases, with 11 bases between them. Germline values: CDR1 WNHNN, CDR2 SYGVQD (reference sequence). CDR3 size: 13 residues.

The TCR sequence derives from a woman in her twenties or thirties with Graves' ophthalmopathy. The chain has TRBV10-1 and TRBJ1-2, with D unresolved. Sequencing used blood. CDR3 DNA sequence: TGCGCCAGCACCCCTCAGACGAACTATGGCTACACCTTC. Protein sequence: CASTPQTNYGYTF.